Listed here is a single T cell receptor beta chain. The data originate from a study of blood T cell repertoires in COVID-19. The wider study: Samples came from the United States, Italy and Spain, spanning acute and convalescent COVID-19. T cells, B-cell-depleted T cells, or PBMCs supplied cDNA or gDNA.

Germline loops: CDR1 SGHRS, CDR2 YFSETQ. The V and J ends lost 5 bases and 3 bases, in that order; junction bases with no gene match: 12. CDR3 length: 16 amino acids. TCRdb keeps only in-frame clones here, not all; method: immunoSEQ multiplex PCR. The data contain about 210,000 clones, roughly 90% of them singletons. Participant ages covered roughly 18 to 90 years across about 25 US areas. This receptor was identified in a young woman who had recovered from COVID-19. The chain links TRBV5-1 to TRBJ2-7; 9 positions match TRBD1. Material: PBMCs or T cells enriched from blood (not recorded which). The CDR3 loop is CASSPSIRDRVYEQYF. In DNA, the CDR3 is TGCGCCAGCAGTCCAAGTATTCGGGACAGGGTCTACGAGCAGTACTTC.